What follows describes a single T cell receptor (beta chain). Its target is unknown. The data were taken from a study of cytomegalovirus exposure and HLA in healthy donors. Regarding the study as a whole: Most TCR sequences proved rare, with some public TCRs found in many donors. The investigators catalogued 150 to 200 TCR beta chains as cytomegalovirus-associated.

Measured with immunoSEQ multiplex PCR; TCRdb has only the in-frame clones, and not every one. The table has about 350,000 clones, about 85% seen once. Sample: PBMCs. The receptor's source is a woman in her twenties or thirties in good health and CMV-seropositive.

CDR3 bases: TGTGCCAGCAGTGCCTACCAAGGGCGGCTCCAAGAGACCCAGTACTTC. It translates to CASSAYQGRLQETQYF. V and J are TRBV2 and TRBJ2-5; no clear D gene. Trimming shortened V by 4 bases and J by 1 base, and 16 bases separated the two germline ends. Germline V gives CDR1 SNHLY, CDR2 FYNNEI. This CDR3 region has 16 residues.